This T cell receptor beta chain was observed in a study of shared T cell receptors in the human thymus. This table comes from immunoSEQ multiplex PCR, and its TCRdb copy is limited to in-frame clones, with some not included. The table has hundreds of thousands of clones, approximately 89% seen once. V gave up 0 bases and J gave up 5 bases, with 10 bases separating them. Germline values: CDR1 SGHDN, CDR2 FVKESK. CDR3 length equals 14 residues. These records were also assigned to another study, of human thymus T cells. That source adds: Related work showed strongly overlapping thymic repertoires across unrelated individuals.

V and J are TRBV14 and TRBJ1-2, with a possible D match to TRBD1 (5 bases). The sequenced material came from thymocytes. The origin of this receptor is a boy under two years old with a congenital heart defect. The CDR3 sequence: CASSQDLGGYGYTF. The CDR3 DNA reads TGTGCCAGCAGCCAAGATCTTGGGGGGTATGGCTACACCTTC.